The 19 T cell receptor beta chains presented below share a single source sample, sequenced in a study of OX40 agonist ivuxolimab in advanced cancers. Produced via immunoSEQ multiplex PCR; TCRdb's table is partial and in-frame only. The table shows 65,000 to 80,000 clones, with around 80% occurring only once. Sequences were derived from CD4+ or CD8+ T cells sorted from blood, sampled in a trial of the OX40 agonist ivuxolimab. These receptors were collected from an adult with an advanced solid tumor such as melanoma, head and neck, liver or kidney cancer.

This sequence joins TRBV5-5 and TRBJ2-7; TRBD2 aligns across 10 bases. The V gene end was trimmed by 0 bases and the J gene end by 2 bases; junction bases not matched to a gene: 5. CDR3 length: 16 residues. CDR1 and CDR2 (germline): SGHKS, YYEKEE (reference sequence). The CDR3 coding sequence is TGTGCCAGCAGCTTGGGCGGACTAGCGGCACCCTACGAGCAGTACTTC. Amino acids: CASSLGGLAAPYEQYF.

This chain joins TRBV14 and TRBJ1-3; 10 bases map to TRBD1. Trimming took 2 bases from V and 4 from J; bases not matched to a gene: 5. Germline CDR1 SGHDN, CDR2 FVKESK. The CDR3 is 16 residues long. The CDR3 coding sequence is TGTGCCAGCAGCCAACAGACAGGGGGCTCCGGAAACACCATATATTTT. Amino acid sequence: CASSQQTGGSGNTIYF.

This clone was observed a few times. This sequence joins TRBV6-1 and TRBJ1-1; maybe TRBD1 (6 bases). Germline V gene lookup returns CDR1 MNHNS and CDR2 SASEGT. The CDR3 is 11 amino acids. V was trimmed by 6 bases and J by 7 bases, leaving 9 bases between them. The CDR3: CASSDRFEAFF. CDR3 coding DNA: TGTGCCAGCAGCGACAGGTTTGAAGCTTTCTTT.

This chain joins TRBV6-5 and TRBJ2-3; D is uncertain. Germline V gives CDR1 MNHEY, CDR2 SVGAGI. The V end was cut by 6 bases, the J end by 12 bases, with 19 bases between. The CDR3 spans 13 residues. CDR3 nucleotides: TGTGCCAGCAGCCTAGATCCGACTCCCCCCCAGTATTTT. Encoded protein: CASSLDPTPPQYF.

The J gene is TRBJ2-3, the V gene TRBV11-3; D might be TRBD2 (5 bases). Germline V gene data show CDR1 as SGHNT and CDR2 as YENEEA. This CDR3 has 14 amino acids. With 3 bases removed from V and 6 bases from J, the gap between germline ends came to 13 bases. DNA for the CDR3: TGTGCCAGCAGCTTTAGAGGGCGTGAGGATACGCAGTATTTT. Translating it yields CASSFRGREDTQYF.

CDR3 in DNA: TGTGCCAGCAGCTGGGGACAGGGGGCCCCAGATACGCAGTATTTT. Translation: CASSWGQGAPDTQYF. V gene TRBV11-3 combines with J gene TRBJ2-3, with 12 bases aligning to TRBD1. CDR3 size: 15 residues. With 4 bases clipped from V and 4 bases from J, the junction kept 3 bases outside the gene matches. The germline gives CDR1 SGHNT, CDR2 YENEEA.

The V and J genes are TRBV5-1 and TRBJ2-7; TRBD1 agrees at 10 bases. Germline trimming cut 5 bases from V and 5 bases from J; bases unmatched to any gene: 10. The CDR3 covers 15 residues. Germline V CDR1 and CDR2: SGHRS, YFSETQ. CDR3 loop: CASRLRQGAFDEQYF. The DNA of the CDR3 is TGCGCCAGCAGACTTCGACAGGGGGCTTTCGACGAGCAGTACTTC.

The chain recombines TRBV10-3 with TRBJ2-2; 13 bases are a match to TRBD2. This CDR3 has 17 residues. With 10 bases clipped from V and 6 bases from J, the junction kept 14 bases outside the gene matches. Germline V CDR1 and CDR2: ENHRY, SYGVKD. DNA for the CDR3: TGTGCCACCTACGATCCGGGACTAGCGGGGTCCGCCGGGGAGCTGTTTTTT. Translation: CATYDPGLAGSAGELFF.

This clone has just a few counts. The V call is TRBV7-2, the J call TRBJ2-7; D is perhaps TRBD1 or TRBD2 (6 bases each). The CDR3 is made up of 17 amino acids. V gave up 3 bases and J gave up 0 bases, with 18 bases separating them. CDR1 and CDR2 (germline): SGHTA, FQGNSA. CDR3 amino acids: CASSLGGWRESSYEQYF. The DNA for the CDR3 is TGTGCCAGCAGCTTGGGGGGCTGGCGGGAAAGCTCCTACGAGCAGTACTTC.

This rearrangement joins TRBV5-1 to TRBJ2-3; 9 positions agree with TRBD1. The CDR3 consists of 15 residues. Looked up from germline, CDR1 is SGHRS and CDR2 is YFSETQ. Trimming took 0 bases from V and 3 from J; bases not matched to a gene: 2. The CDR3 region has the DNA TGCGCCAGCAGCTTGGACGGACAGGGGACAGATACGCAGTATTTT. Residues: CASSLDGQGTDTQYF.

This clone was seen a handful of times. The J gene is TRBJ1-2, the V gene TRBV2; tentative D call: TRBD1 (6 bases). This CDR3 comprises 11 residues. Trimming left V 2 bases short and J 10 bases short, with 8 bases between. CDR1 is SNHLY, CDR2 FYNNEI, per germline. The CDR3 region is CASSEPGHYTF. CDR3 nucleotide sequence: TGTGCCAGCAGTGAACCGGGACACTACACCTTC.

This sequence joins TRBV27 and TRBJ2-7; D not resolved. Trimming stripped 0 bases from V and 2 bases from J, with 5 bases between. The germline CDR1 and CDR2 sequences are MNHEY and SMNVEV (reference sequence). The CDR3 consists of 13 residues. The CDR3 DNA sequence: TGTGCCAGCAGTTTATCGCCCCCCTACGAGCAGTACTTC. Its translation is CASSLSPPYEQYF.

The chain joins TRBV9 to TRBJ2-3; TRBD2 matches 13 bases. The J segment lost 4 bases and the V segment lost 4 bases, leaving 6 bases of the junction unmatched. The CDR3 consists of 16 residues. Germline V lookup: CDR1 SGDLS, CDR2 YYNGEE. CDR3 coding DNA: TGTGCCAGCAGCCTTAGGACTAGCGGGGGCCCAGATACGCAGTATTTT. Amino acids: CASSLRTSGGPDTQYF.

In this sample, this clone turned up once. V and J are TRBV19 and TRBJ1-1; tentatively, D is TRBD1 (6 bases). V lost 3 bases to trimming and J lost 10 bases, with 9 bases between them. The germline V gene has CDR1 LNHDA and CDR2 SQIVND (reference sequence). The CDR3 sequence is 11 residues long. This CDR3 reads CASSMTGRAFF. In DNA, the CDR3 is TGTGCCAGTAGTATGACAGGTCGAGCTTTCTTT.

The sample holds a few counts of this clone. CDR3 bases: TGTGCCAGCAGTGCCTGGGACAGCCTCTTGAACACTGAAGCTTTCTTT. Protein sequence: CASSAWDSLLNTEAFF. J is TRBJ1-1 and V is TRBV28, with 7 bases aligning to TRBD1. In germline, CDR1 is MDHEN, CDR2 SYDVKM. Trimming cost V 5 bases and J 0 bases; bases outside gene matches: 9. This CDR3 comprises 16 residues.

This clone has a handful of counts. This chain joins TRBV18 and TRBJ2-7; tentatively, D is TRBD1 (6 bases). Per germline, CDR1 KGHSH and CDR2 LQKENI. The CDR3 loop spans 15 amino acids. V was trimmed by 5 bases and J by 0 bases, leaving 14 bases between them. CDR3 loop: CASSSGEGSSYEQYF. The CDR3 DNA is TGTGCCAGCTCATCAGGGGAAGGGAGCTCCTACGAGCAGTACTTC. Looking up the rest from reference TRBV18 and TRBJ2-7 gives the full variable domain: NAGVMQNPRHLVRRRGQEARLRCSPMKGHSHVYWYRQLPEEGLKFMVYLQKENIIDESGMPKERFSAEFPKEGPSILRIQQVVRGDSAAYFCASSSGEGSSYEQYFGPGTRLTVT.

This chain connects TRBV5-1 to TRBJ2-2; weak D call: TRBD2 (5 bases). The CDR3 runs to 14 residues. Germline V gene sequence: CDR1 SGHRS, CDR2 YFSETQ. The germline V and J ends were trimmed by 2 bases and 4 bases, with 9 bases remaining between them. The CDR3 is CASSFGDTTGELFF. The CDR3 coding sequence is TGCGCCAGCAGCTTCGGGGATACCACCGGGGAGCTGTTTTTT.

This clone came up a few times. The J gene is TRBJ1-1, the V gene TRBV7-3; D not certain. The ends were cut back, 11 bases at V and 1 base at J, with 14 bases in the middle. The CDR3 length is 13 residues. Germline CDR1 is SGHTA and CDR2 is FQGTGA. The CDR3 is CASRLRANTEAFF. The DNA of the CDR3 is TGTGCCTCCCGTTTGCGGGCGAACACTGAAGCTTTCTTT.

The rearrangement uses TRBV5-6 and TRBJ2-7; 7 bases are shared with TRBD1. From germline, CDR1 is SGHDT and CDR2 YYEEEE. V lost 4 bases and J lost 2; bases outside the gene matches: 6. The CDR3 is 14 amino acids. The CDR3 bases are TGTGCCAGCAGCGCATGGGACAGAGCCTACGAGCAGTACTTC. Translating it yields CASSAWDRAYEQYF.